The 22 T cell receptor beta chains below all came from one sample that was sequenced in a study of blood T cell repertoires in COVID-19. Produced via immunoSEQ multiplex PCR; TCRdb's table is partial and in-frame only. This sample has approximately 68,000 clones; roughly 82% occur once, and the top ten carry roughly a sixth. The material sequenced was peripheral blood. Receptors originate from a human donor in a cohort sampled during active COVID-19.

The V gene is TRBV5-1, the J gene TRBJ2-7; 9 bases agree with TRBD1. V was pared by 4 bases and J by 3 bases, with 8 bases of the junction left unmatched. The CDR3 loop spans 15 amino acids. Germline V gene sequence: CDR1 SGHRS, CDR2 YFSETQ. The CDR3 protein is CASSRDGTGNYEQYF. Written as DNA, the CDR3 is TGCGCCAGCAGCCGGGACGGGACAGGGAACTACGAGCAGTACTTC.

V usage is TRBV5-6 and J usage is TRBJ1-6, with D tentatively TRBD1 (5 bases). The ends were cut back, 4 bases at V and 9 bases at J, with 14 bases in the middle. The CDR3 spans 14 residues. Germline loops: CDR1 SGHDT, CDR2 YYEEEE. In DNA, the CDR3 is TGTGCCAGCAGCCTGGCGACAGCTACTTCACCCCTCCACTTT. It is translated as CASSLATATSPLHF.

This clone has a single count. V is TRBV25-1 and J is TRBJ1-4; TRBD1 aligns across 7 bases. Germline CDR1 MGHDK, CDR2 SYGVNS. The CDR3 is made up of 15 amino acids. The V segment lost 4 bases and the J segment 7 bases; nucleotides outside the gene matches: 9. The CDR3 region is CASSGSLGGGEKLFF. CDR3 DNA: TGTGCCAGCAGTGGATCATTAGGGGGCGGTGAAAAACTGTTTTTT.

This chain uses TRBV5-5 with TRBJ1-6; weak D call: TRBD1 (5 bases). Germline V lookup: CDR1 SGHKS, CDR2 YYEKEE (reference sequence). The ends were cut back, 0 bases at V and 10 bases at J, with 14 bases in the middle. This CDR3 is built from 15 residues. CDR3 in DNA: TGTGCCAGCAGCTTGGAGCTGGGGCCGGGCTCACCCCTCCACTTT. Translated: CASSLELGPGSPLHF.

The table lists this clone with a count of one. This chain connects TRBV6-6 to TRBJ1-4; D is unclear. Trimming took 2 bases from V and 5 from J, leaving 6 bases between them. Germline values: CDR1 MNHNY, CDR2 SVGAGI (reference sequence). The CDR3 is 13 residues long. The CDR3 DNA is TGTGCCAGCAGTTACGGAGGAAATGAAAAACTGTTTTTT. Its translation is CASSYGGNEKLFF.

The CDR3 coding sequence is TGTGCCATCTCGGGGTCGGCCAATCAGCCCCAGCATTTT. The encoded protein is CAISGSANQPQHF. The chain uses TRBV10-3 and TRBJ1-5; D is ambiguous. CDR1 and CDR2 from the germline V gene are ENHRY and SYGVKD. Trimming shortened V by 8 bases and J by 3 bases, and 11 bases separated the two germline ends. This CDR3 has 13 amino acids.

This chain uses TRBV27 with TRBJ2-2; tentatively, D is TRBD2 (5 bases). The ends were cut back, 6 bases at V and 7 bases at J, with 18 bases in the middle. CDR1 and CDR2 (germline): MNHEY, SMNVEV (reference sequence). CDR3 length: 15 residues. The CDR3 is CASRLARGLVGELFF. In DNA, the CDR3 is TGTGCCAGCAGACTCGCCCGGGGTCTTGTCGGGGAGCTGTTTTTT.

The gene calls are TRBV3-1 (or the pseudogene TRBV3-2) and TRBJ2-7, with TRBD1 identical over 7 bases. CDR3 length equals 14 residues. Germline CDR1 reads LGHDT; CDR2 reads YNNKEL (reference sequence). The J segment lost 1 base and the V segment lost 3 bases, leaving 3 bases of the junction unmatched. The CDR3 region is CASSHPGQSYEQYF. The DNA of the CDR3 is TGTGCCAGCAGCCATCCGGGACAGTCCTACGAGCAGTACTTC.

The chain joins TRBV18 to TRBJ1-6; no clear D. Trimming removed 4 bases at V and 7 bases at J, with 20 bases between. The CDR3 runs 17 residues. Germline assignment: CDR1 KGHSH and CDR2 LQKENI. In DNA, the CDR3 is TGTGCCAGCTCACAGACATTCCCCTGCTTCCCCAATTCACCCCTCCACTTT. Encoded protein: CASSQTFPCFPNSPLHF.

The rearrangement uses TRBV5-1 and TRBJ2-6; D possibly corresponds to TRBD2 (6 bases). The CDR3 has 17 residues. Germline V CDR1 and CDR2: SGHRS, YFSETQ. Trimming left V 4 bases short and J 2 bases short, with 16 bases between. The DNA for the CDR3 is TGCGCCAGCAGCGGGGGGATCTATGGGGCTGGGGCCAACGTCCTGACTTTC. It translates to CASSGGIYGAGANVLTF. Full variable domain (outside the CDR3, taken from reference TRBV5-1 and TRBJ2-6): KAGVTQTPRYLIKTRGQQVTLSCSPISGHRSVSWYQQTPGQGLQFLFEYFSETQRNKGNFPGRFSGRQFSNSRSEMNVSTLELGDSALYLCASSGGIYGAGANVLTFGAGSRLTVL.

The chain uses TRBV24-1 and TRBJ1-5, with D perhaps matching TRBD1 (5 bases). Trimming shortened V by 3 bases and J by 0 bases, and 11 bases separated the two germline ends. The CDR3 extends over 16 amino acids. Germline CDR1 and CDR2: KGHDR and SFDVKD. The CDR3: CATSDPTEYSNQPQHF. The DNA of the CDR3 is TGTGCCACCAGTGATCCGACAGAATATAGCAATCAGCCCCAGCATTTT.

CDR3 sequence reads: CASSPEDRGSPLHF. CDR3 sequence (DNA): TGTGCCAGCAGCCCCGAGGACAGGGGCTCACCCCTCCACTTT. The J gene is TRBJ1-6, the V gene TRBV9; 9 positions match TRBD1. Trimming at V came to 4 bases and at J to 10 bases, leaving 6 bases not matched to a gene. This CDR3 is built from 14 residues. Germline lookup yields CDR1 SGDLS and CDR2 YYNGEE.

V and J are TRBV2 and TRBJ1-1; 8 nucleotides agree with TRBD1. Germline V gives CDR1 SNHLY, CDR2 FYNNEI. This CDR3 contains 15 residues. The trim removed 3 bases at V and 3 bases at J, leaving 6 bases unmatched. The CDR3 loop is CASSDRTGLDTEAFF. CDR3 DNA: TGTGCCAGCAGTGACCGGACAGGGCTCGACACTGAAGCTTTCTTT.

The rearrangement joins TRBV7-8 to TRBJ1-1; D is undetermined. V was trimmed by 7 bases and J by 4 bases, leaving 13 bases between them. CDR1 is SGHVS and CDR2 is FQNEAQ in the germline V gene. The CDR3 length is 13 residues. Here the CDR3 reads CASTPAGSTEAFF. DNA for the CDR3: TGTGCCAGCACCCCCGCGGGGAGCACTGAAGCTTTCTTT.

The chain has TRBV5-1 and TRBJ2-7, with D maybe TRBD1 (6 bases). V lost 0 bases and J lost 2, with 12 bases in between. The length of the CDR3 is 15 residues. Per germline, CDR1 SGHRS and CDR2 YFSETQ. In DNA, the CDR3 is TGCGCCAGCAGCTTGGAAGGACAGAGAACCTACGAGCAGTACTTC. As protein: CASSLEGQRTYEQYF.

The genes are TRBV14 and TRBJ2-7; 10 bases align to TRBD1. This CDR3 has 16 residues. In germline, CDR1 is SGHDN, CDR2 FVKESK. The V and J ends lost 1 base and 2 bases, in that order; junction bases with no gene match: 5. In DNA, the CDR3 is TGTGCCAGCAGCCAAGTTTCCGGGACAGGGGCCTACGAGCAGTACTTC. It codes for CASSQVSGTGAYEQYF.

There are a few counts of this clone. The chain carries TRBV7-9 and TRBJ2-7; D is perhaps TRBD2 (5 bases). The CDR3 consists of 16 residues. V lost 1 base and J 0 bases, leaving 13 bases between the germline ends. Germline-derived CDR1 and CDR2 are SEHNR and FQNEAQ (reference sequence). The chain's CDR3 is CASSLGVPGISYEQYF. In nucleotides, the CDR3 is TGTGCCAGCAGCTTAGGGGTTCCCGGGATCTCCTACGAGCAGTACTTC.

V usage is TRBV10-1 and J usage is TRBJ2-7, with D possibly matching TRBD1 (6 bases). CDR3 length: 14 amino acids. V was pared by 3 bases and J by 2 bases, with 11 bases between. CDR1 is WNHNN and CDR2 is SYGVQD in the germline V gene (reference sequence). In DNA form, the CDR3 reads TGCGCCAGCAGTGAAGCCAGGGGTCCCTACGAGCAGTACTTC. This translates into CASSEARGPYEQYF.

The V and J genes are TRBV2 and TRBJ2-1; D perhaps matches TRBD1 (5 bases). V was cut by 7 bases and J by 3 bases, with 10 bases left in between. Germline V gives CDR1 SNHLY, CDR2 FYNNEI. The CDR3 is made up of 13 amino acids. The CDR3 loop reads CASTSDSYNEQFF. DNA of the CDR3: TGTGCCAGCACCTCAGACAGCTACAATGAGCAGTTCTTC.

The chain couples TRBV6-5 to TRBJ2-7; the match to TRBD2 covers 7 bases. The CDR3 covers 14 residues. Germline CDR1 and CDR2: MNHEY and SVGAGI. The V gene end was trimmed by 2 bases and the J gene end by 4 bases; junction bases not matched to a gene: 5. The CDR3 sequence is CASSYRGRAYEQYF. DNA of the CDR3: TGTGCCAGCAGTTACCGGGGGAGGGCTTACGAGCAGTACTTC.

The chain recombines TRBV5-1 with TRBJ2-7; maybe TRBD1 (5 bases). This CDR3 has 17 residues. Between the trimmed V and J ends, which lost 0 bases and 1 base, there was a span of 17 bases. Germline V gene lookup returns CDR1 SGHRS and CDR2 YFSETQ. The CDR3 coding sequence is TGCGCCAGCAGCTTGGCACCTACGGCTGGGGCATCCTACGAGCAGTACTTC. Translated, it gives CASSLAPTAGASYEQYF.

The rearrangement uses TRBV5-8 and TRBJ1-1, with a weak D call TRBD1 (5 bases). Trimming pared 4 bases from V and 2 bases from J, leaving 12 bases between. Germline assignment: CDR1 SGHTS and CDR2 YDEGEE. CDR3 length: 14 amino acids. As DNA, the CDR3 is TGTGCCAGCAGCGCGGGACTTACTAACACTGAAGCTTTCTTT. Protein product: CASSAGLTNTEAFF.